The clone carrying this T cell receptor (beta chain) was counted once. Its antigen is unknown. Naive and memory CD4+ T cells were separated from cryopreserved PBMCs. For less than eleven days, 10^5 sorted CD4+ cells grew with T cell-depleted PBMCs and CEF. This entry comes from a study of CD4 T cells in relation to SARS-CoV-2 and coronaviruses. On the study more broadly: TCR beta CDR3s were sequenced after roughly nine-day antigen culture of PBMCs. Study-level points and caveats: In roughly 60% of donors, memory CD4+ clonotypes crossrecognized SARS-CoV-2 and at least one common cold coronavirus spike.

With V trimmed by 6 bases and J by 6 bases, 6 bases remained unmatched. The V gene's germline CDR1 is SNHLY and CDR2 FYNNEI. The CDR3 has 14 amino acids. Some clones are missing from TCRdb's copy, which holds only in-frame ones; the method was immunoSEQ multiplex PCR. This table holds about 36,000 clones, over 65% found once. This chain connects TRBV2 to TRBJ1-5; 9 bases map to TRBD1. The specimen sequenced was memory CD4+ T cells from PBMCs, cultured in vitro. The clonotype originates from an adult with COVID-19. The CDR3 DNA is TGTGCCAGCAGGGACAGGGGCGAAGGTCAGCCCCAGCATTTT. As protein: CASRDRGEGQPQHF.